This T cell receptor beta chain was found in a study of OX40 agonist ivuxolimab in advanced cancers. Background for the entire study: Ivuxolimab was an agonistic, fully human IgG2 monoclonal antibody directed against OX40 (CD134), a costimulatory receptor. Intravenous ivuxolimab was administered to patients every 2 weeks at six dose levels: 0.01, 0.1, 0.3, 1.5, 3 and 10 mg/kg. Of the approximately 50 patients in dose escalation, about 20 had hepatocellular carcinoma, some 15 had melanoma, 9 had renal cell carcinoma and 9 had head and neck cancer. In the dose-escalation cohort, 82.7% of patients were male, and the mean age was approximately 64 years, with a range of roughly 20 to 79. Prior anti-PD-1, anti-PD-L1 or anti-CTLA-4 therapy was permitted, and roughly two fifths of dose-escalation patients had received checkpoint inhibitors. Three dose-escalation patients achieved partial responses, one with hepatocellular carcinoma and two with cutaneous melanoma. Peripheral TCRbeta sequencing aimed to test whether ivuxolimab altered TCR sequence diversity and caused clonal T-cell expansion. The paper covers the monotherapy dose-escalation part of the phase I ivuxolimab trial, which included N ≈ 57 patients.

Patients with autoimmune disease history or receiving systemic immunosuppression were excluded from the trial. Peripheral blood for TCR sequencing was collected from all dose cohorts at baseline, on cycle 4 day 1, and on cycle 7 day 1. The samples were drawn from a first-in-human, open-label, multicenter phase I dose-escalation trial of ivuxolimab. The trial enrolled adults with locally advanced or metastatic head and neck squamous cell, hepatocellular, melanoma or renal cell carcinoma. Before TCR sequencing, CD4+ T cells and CD8+ T cells were sorted from peripheral blood as separate populations. The study at large found these results: At doses of 0.1 to 3.0 mg/kg, clonal expansion of both CD4+ and CD8+ blood T cells was observed from baseline to week 6. In partial responders in the 0.1-3.0 mg/kg groups, normalized peripheral clonal expansion was found to be among the lowest, especially among CD8+ T cells. Antigen specificity was not determined for the clonally expanded peripheral T cells. After ivuxolimab, CD8+ T cells had more expanded clones than CD4+ T cells on average. Low levels of normalized T-cell clonal expansion were also seen in some patients who did not respond.

Turning to this clone: The specificity of this receptor is unknown. The input lacks base qualities; no much larger clone sits a single base away.

CDR1 and CDR2 are read off the germline V gene as SGHTA and FQGNSA. The germline V and J ends show losses of 2 bases and 5 bases respectively, and no gene match explains 10 bases of the junction. The CDR3 starts with the cysteine, ends with the phenylalanine, and has 17 residues. Only the CDR3 DNA is retained, 51 bases long and in frame from the first base. Genomic DNA was isolated from the sorted cells so that the TCRbeta CDR3 region could be sequenced. The immunoSEQ Assay was used to sequence the TCRbeta CDR3 regions. The immuneACCESS repertoire file appears here via TCRdb, limited to in-frame rearrangements. These files lack a portion of the clones; in checked studies, under half of the deficit traces to unresolved V genes, and the cause of the others is not known. The sample table holds approximately 59,000 clones, of which 88% were seen once. The leading ten clones occupy approximately 3.8% of the sample.

This TCR derives from an adult with an advanced solid tumor such as melanoma, head and neck, liver or kidney cancer. The sample consisted of CD4+ or CD8+ T cells sorted from blood, taken in a trial of the OX40 agonist ivuxolimab. The sequence joins TRBV7-2 to TRBJ2-5, and TRBD2 matches 11 of the central bases. The DNA reads as follows: TGTGCCAGCAGCTTAATCTCTGGATTAGCGGGAGGGGAGACCCAGTACTTC. Protein translation: CASSLISGLAGGETQYF.